The 4 T cell receptor beta chains below all came from one sample that was sequenced in a study of blood T cells in healthy people across ages. The use of a sample-barcoded 5' primer and a J-beta primer mix characterized a second PCR of 7 to 11 cycles. From the 5' RACE reads, TCRdb called clonotypes with MiXCR, one entry per CDR3 protein. Of 1.5 million to 2 million distinct CDR3 sequences in the sample, 40% to 55% were seen once. Source material: blood. Receptor source: a woman in her thirties or forties in good health.

The gene calls are TRBV6-2 or TRBV6-3 and TRBJ2-4; D is undetermined. The J call may not be correct, given that the DNA end is closer to TRBJ2-7. Germline values: CDR1 MNHEY, CDR2 SVGEGT. This CDR3 has 14 amino acids. CDR3 protein: CASSHPGYLGEQYF. The CDR3 bases are TGTGCCAGCAGTCACCCGGGCTACCTGGGCGAGCAGTACTTC.

This clonotype was seen repeatedly, ten times or more. The chain combines TRBV7-6 with TRBJ2-1, with 9 bases lining up with TRBD2. This CDR3 is built from 17 residues. Germline V gene sequence: CDR1 SGHVS, CDR2 FNYEAQ. The J segment lost 0 bases and the V segment lost 3 bases, leaving 6 bases of the junction unmatched. DNA for the CDR3: TGTGCCAGCAGCTTGGGGAGCGGGGGGCTCTCCTACAATGAGCAGTTCTTC. The encoded protein is CASSLGSGGLSYNEQFF.

This clonotype came up a few times. The CDR3 bases are TGTGCCAGCAGCTTAGGACGGGACACTCTAGGATCACCCCTCCACTTT. Protein product: CASSLGRDTLGSPLHF. This chain joins TRBV7-2 and TRBJ1-6; possible D gene TRBD1, 6 bases. Germline V gene sequence: CDR1 SGHTA, CDR2 FQGNSA. This CDR3 comprises 16 residues. The V and J ends lost 1 base and 10 bases respectively, with 17 bases between them.

This clonotype was detected only a few times. This sequence joins TRBV18 and TRBJ1-2, with a weak D call TRBD1 (5 bases). V was cut by 3 bases and J by 6 bases, with 14 bases left in between. The length of the CDR3 is 14 residues. Germline V lookup: CDR1 KGHSH, CDR2 LQKENI. This chain's CDR3 is CASSPDGGTDGYTF. Written as DNA, the CDR3 is TGTGCCAGCTCACCGGACGGGGGGACGGATGGCTACACCTTC.